This entry lists 9 T cell receptor beta chains sequenced from one sample in a study of beta chain features in type 1 diabetes (dated by TCRdb to between 2018 and 2020). The library was built by means of the immunoSEQ multiplex PCR assay. The entire amount of isolated RNA was reverse transcribed using the High Capacity cDNA Reverse Transcription Kit, so the sequenced TCRB transcripts were expressed ones. Entries here come from immuneACCESS through TCRdb and include only in-frame sequences with V and J called. Some clones fail to appear in such tables; in the studies checked, an unresolved V gene covers under half of the shortfall, and the cause of the remainder is unknown. The sample records approximately 170,000 clones, approximately 8.4% of which are singletons. In total, the top ten clones hold 2.3% of the sample. The sequenced sample consisted of central memory CD4+ T cells from blood. These receptors came from a young woman in good health.

J is TRBJ2-3 and V is TRBV30; D is perhaps TRBD2 (6 bases). V was pared by 1 base and J by 5 bases, with 13 bases between. This CDR3 contains 14 residues. CDR1 and CDR2 from the germline V gene are GTSNPN and SVGIG (reference sequence). The CDR3 DNA follows: TGTGCCTGGAGTGGAGGAGGGTGGGGAGATACGCAGTATTTT. Translating gives CAWSGGGWGDTQYF.

The sample holds a few counts of this clone. The chain recombines TRBV7-2 with TRBJ1-6, with a weak D call TRBD1 (6 bases). Trimming took off 3 bases at V and 6 bases at J, with 15 bases between the two ends. This CDR3 has 16 residues. Germline CDR1 and CDR2: SGHTA and FQGNSA. The CDR3 coding sequence is TGTGCCAGCAGCTTTGGACAGCTCACCACTAATTCACCCCTCCACTTT. Translating it yields CASSFGQLTTNSPLHF.

This clone has just a few counts. The V and J genes are TRBV14 and TRBJ2-1, with TRBD2 identical over 9 bases. Germline trimming cut 0 bases from V and 0 bases from J; bases unmatched to any gene: 9. This CDR3 spans 19 amino acids. CDR1 SGHDN and CDR2 FVKESK come from the germline V gene. CDR3 sequence reads: CASSQDWLAGQSSYNEQFF. As DNA, the CDR3 is TGTGCCAGCAGCCAAGATTGGCTAGCGGGACAGAGCTCCTACAATGAGCAGTTCTTC.

A few counts support this clone. The chain links TRBV19 to TRBJ2-3; 7 bases align to TRBD1. The CDR3 extends over 16 amino acids. Losses at the gene ends were 8 bases for V and 0 bases for J; bases not matched to a gene: 11. Looked up from germline, CDR1 is LNHDA and CDR2 is SQIVND (reference sequence). In nucleotides, the CDR3 is TGTGCCAGTCGGGACACAGGGGCCCTCAGCACAGATACGCAGTATTTT. The encoded protein is CASRDTGALSTDTQYF.

The chain combines TRBV6-6 with TRBJ2-3; 8 positions match TRBD1. Germline V lookup: CDR1 MNHNY, CDR2 SVGAGI (reference sequence). J was trimmed by 1 base and V by 7 bases; bases with no gene match: 7. This CDR3 region has 15 residues. CDR3 nucleotide sequence: TGTGCCAGCACAGACAGGGGAGTCGGCACAGATACGCAGTATTTT. Translation gives CASTDRGVGTDTQYF.

V and J are TRBV5-1 and TRBJ2-1, with 12 bases that match TRBD1. CDR1 and CDR2 (germline): SGHRS, YFSETQ. This CDR3 spans 15 amino acids. The V segment lost 5 bases and the J segment 9 bases; nucleotides outside the gene matches: 9. In DNA form, the CDR3 reads TGCGCCAGCAGACCCTCCGGGACAGGGGGCGCTGAGCAGTTCTTC. Protein sequence: CASRPSGTGGAEQFF.

The chain recombines TRBV2 with TRBJ2-3; D gene ambiguous. The V gene lost 4 bases and the J gene lost 3 bases, with 8 bases spanning the gap. CDR1 and CDR2 from the germline V gene are SNHLY and FYNNEI. The CDR3 loop spans 13 amino acids. CDR3: CASSVLQTDTQYF. The CDR3 nucleotides are TGTGCCAGCAGTGTTCTCCAGACAGATACGCAGTATTTT.

There are a few counts of this clone. This chain links TRBV27 with TRBJ2-6; TRBD1 might be the D (5 bases). Between the trimmed V and J ends, which lost 3 bases and 4 bases, there was a span of 13 bases. Germline loops: CDR1 MNHEY, CDR2 SMNVEV (reference sequence). CDR3 length equals 16 residues. The CDR3 here is CASSFTREPGANVLTF. The CDR3 bases are TGTGCCAGCAGTTTCACCAGGGAACCAGGGGCCAACGTCCTGACTTTC.

The CDR3 DNA follows: TGTGCCAGCTCGACACCTTACGGACAGGGTCGGGGTGAGCAGTTCTTC. It yields the protein CASSTPYGQGRGEQFF. The chain employs TRBV5-8 and TRBJ2-1, with 8 bases lining up with TRBD1. This CDR3 has 16 amino acids. V gave up 7 bases and J gave up 9 bases; unmatched junction bases: 18. CDR1 and CDR2 from the germline V gene are SGHTS and YDEGEE. The variable domain in full, with the rest retrieved from reference TRBV5-8 and TRBJ2-1, is EAGVTQSPTHLIKTRGQQATLRCSPISGHTSVYWYQQALGLGLQFLLWYDEGEERNRGNFPPRFSGRQFPNYSSELNVNALELEDSALYLCASSTPYGQGRGEQFFGPGTRLTVL.